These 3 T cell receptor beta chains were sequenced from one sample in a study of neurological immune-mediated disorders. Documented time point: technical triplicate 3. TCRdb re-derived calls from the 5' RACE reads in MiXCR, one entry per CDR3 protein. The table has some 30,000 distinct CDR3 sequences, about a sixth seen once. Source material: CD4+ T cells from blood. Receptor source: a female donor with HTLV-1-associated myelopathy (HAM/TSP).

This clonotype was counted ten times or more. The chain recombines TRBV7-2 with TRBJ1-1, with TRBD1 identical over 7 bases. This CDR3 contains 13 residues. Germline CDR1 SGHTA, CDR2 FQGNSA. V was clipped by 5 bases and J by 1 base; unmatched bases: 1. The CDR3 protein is CASSRQGNTEAFF. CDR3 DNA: TGTGCCAGCAGCCGACAGGGGAACACTGAAGCTTTCTTT.

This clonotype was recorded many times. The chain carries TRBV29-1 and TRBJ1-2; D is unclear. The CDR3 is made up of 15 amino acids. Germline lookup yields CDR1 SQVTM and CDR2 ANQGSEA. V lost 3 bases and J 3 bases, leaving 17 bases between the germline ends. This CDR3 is CSVDLEGSSHYGYTF. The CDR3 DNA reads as TGCAGCGTTGACTTAGAAGGGAGCTCTCACTATGGCTACACCTTC.

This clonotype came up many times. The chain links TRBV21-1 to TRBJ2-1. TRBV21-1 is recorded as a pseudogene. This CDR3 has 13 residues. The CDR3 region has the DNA TGTGCCACCACCGGAGGCTCCTACAATGAGCAGTTCTTC. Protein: CATTGGSYNEQFF.